A selection of T cell receptor beta chains follows, all from one sample in a study of blood T cell repertoires in COVID-19. Assay: immunoSEQ multiplex PCR; the TCRdb copy retains only in-frame clones and omits some. The sample gives 350,000 to 400,000 clones, around 87% of which show up once; about 2.1% is in the top ten. Sequencing was done on a sample of PBMCs or T cells enriched from blood (not recorded which). Receptors were obtained from a man aged 40-50 years in a cohort exposed to, infected with or recovered from COVID-19 (not recorded which). The CDR3 runs from the conserved cysteine through the conserved F or W. Each record gives: D gene, clone size, V gene, J gene, CDR3 protein, CDR3 DNA. A D gene is named only where the DNA matches it firmly. Size values are once, few and many counts, or a class for expanded clones, and some rows have none.

>-|-|TRBV5-1|TRBJ2-7
CASSLSSAPFEQYF
TGCGCCAGCAGCTTGAGTAGCGCTCCCTTCGAGCAGTACTTC
>TRBD2|-|TRBV2|TRBJ2-3
CASSQRKLAGGFLADTQYF
TGTGCCAGCAGCCAGCGCAAGCTAGCGGGAGGATTCTTGGCAGATACGCAGTATTTT
>-|-|TRBV3-1/TRBV3-2|TRBJ1-1
CASSLNGMNTEAFF
TGTGCCAGCAGCCTGAACGGGATGAACACTGAAGCTTTCTTT
>TRBD2|-|TRBV10-3|TRBJ2-5
CAISVTSGGKETQYF
TGTGCCATCAGTGTGACTAGCGGGGGTAAAGAGACCCAGTACTTC
>-|-|TRBV3-1/TRBV3-2|TRBJ2-7
CASSQGAGGSYEQYF
TGTGCCAGCAGCCAAGGTGCCGGCGGATCCTACGAGCAGTACTTC
>-|-|TRBV6-5|TRBJ1-5
CASRPLLASNQPQHF
TGTGCCAGCAGACCCTTATTGGCTAGCAATCAGCCCCAGCATTTT
>-|-|TRBV11-1|TRBJ1-1
CASSLFGGANTEAFF
TGTGCCAGCAGCTTATTTGGGGGGGCGAACACTGAAGCTTTCTTT
>-|few|TRBV6-6|TRBJ2-5
CASSSVGPQETQYF
TGTGCCAGCAGTTCCGTTGGGCCCCAAGAGACCCAGTACTTC
>-|-|TRBV18|TRBJ1-5
CASSPGQYQPQHF
TGTGCCAGCTCACCCGGACAGTATCAGCCCCAGCATTTT
>TRBD2|-|TRBV3-1/TRBV3-2|TRBJ2-7
CASSQGMRTSGAHSYEQYF
TGTGCCAGCAGCCAAGGGATGCGGACTAGCGGAGCCCATTCCTACGAGCAGTACTTC
>-|-|TRBV6-5|TRBJ1-2
CASRDLERQNYGYTF
TGTGCCAGCAGGGATCTTGAGAGGCAGAACTATGGCTACACCTTC
>TRBD1|-|TRBV11-1|TRBJ1-1
CASSLNGQGGTEAFF
TGTGCCAGCAGCTTAAACGGACAGGGGGGCACTGAAGCTTTCTTT
>-|-|TRBV6-5|TRBJ1-2
CASRRGDSGGYTF
TGTGCCAGCCGACGGGGAGATTCCGGTGGCTACACCTTC
>TRBD2|-|TRBV5-1|TRBJ2-2
CASSTSGSTGELFF
TGCGCCAGCAGCACTAGCGGGAGTACCGGGGAGCTGTTTTTT
>TRBD2|-|TRBV27|TRBJ2-1
CASGTSGRGDNEQFF
TGTGCCAGCGGGACTAGCGGGAGGGGCGACAATGAGCAGTTCTTC
>-|-|TRBV5-6|TRBJ2-7
CASSFRSLTSYEQYF
TGTGCCAGCAGCTTTCGGTCCCTCACCTCCTACGAGCAGTACTTC
>TRBD1|-|TRBV19|TRBJ1-4
CASSNNRGPTNEKLFF
TGTGCCAGTAGTAATAACAGGGGTCCAACTAATGAAAAACTGTTTTTT
>TRBD2|-|TRBV5-1|TRBJ2-2
CASSLVGGTNTGELFF
TGCGCCAGCAGCTTGGTCGGGGGGACTAACACCGGGGAGCTGTTTTTT
>-|-|TRBV19|TRBJ1-1
CASSIGQNTEAFF
TGTGCCAGTAGTATAGGTCAGAACACTGAAGCTTTCTTT
>-|-|TRBV19|TRBJ2-3
CASSPRDKTGTQYF
TGTGCCAGTAGTCCCCGGGACAAAACGGGTACGCAGTATTTT
>TRBD1|-|TRBV2|TRBJ2-3
CASREDRVRTDTQYF
TGTGCCAGCAGGGAGGACAGGGTGAGGACAGATACGCAGTATTTT
>-|-|TRBV27|TRBJ2-1
CASPRRSGKQFF
TGTGCCAGCCCCCGTCGGAGTGGTAAGCAGTTCTTC
>TRBD2|-|TRBV6-5|TRBJ2-1
CASSSGLAEYNEQFF
TGTGCCAGCAGTTCGGGACTAGCAGAATACAATGAGCAGTTCTTC
>-|-|TRBV30|TRBJ1-3
CAWSVEGTWRSGNTIYF
TGTGCCTGGAGTGTAGAAGGGACATGGCGTTCTGGAAACACCATATATTTT